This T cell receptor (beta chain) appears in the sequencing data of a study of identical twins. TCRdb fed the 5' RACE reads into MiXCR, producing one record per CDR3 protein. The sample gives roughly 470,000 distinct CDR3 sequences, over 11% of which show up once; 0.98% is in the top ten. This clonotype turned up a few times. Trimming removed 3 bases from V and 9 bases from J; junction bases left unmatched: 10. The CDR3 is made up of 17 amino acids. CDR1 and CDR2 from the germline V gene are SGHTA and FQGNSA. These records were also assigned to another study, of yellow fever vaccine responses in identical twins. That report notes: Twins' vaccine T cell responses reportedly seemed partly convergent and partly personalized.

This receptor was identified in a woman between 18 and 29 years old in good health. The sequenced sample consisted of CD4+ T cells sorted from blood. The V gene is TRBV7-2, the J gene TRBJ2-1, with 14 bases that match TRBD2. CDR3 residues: CASSFRLAGGLKGEQFF. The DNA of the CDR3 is TGTGCCAGCAGCTTCCGACTAGCGGGAGGGCTAAAGGGTGAGCAGTTCTTC.